Described below is a single T cell receptor (beta chain) sequence and its context. Its target antigen remains unknown. No clone much larger than this one lies a single base away; base qualities are absent. The sample's time point, from its label and the paper: blood at routine non-recurrence follow-up after resection. For TCR sequencing, whole RNA was extracted from tumor and nontumor lung tissue, or from cryopreserved PBMC samples, and no cell sorting was done. Only patients for whom sufficient RNA was available from at least two tumor regions were selected for TCR sequencing. These data originate in a study of spatial heterogeneity in lung cancer (dated by TCRdb to the late 2010s). About the investigation overall: Samples were obtained from approximately 72 patients with early-stage, untreated non-small cell lung cancer from the lung TRACERx cohort. Beta-chain transcripts were consistently detected in greater numbers than alpha-chain transcripts, which likely reflected higher beta-chain transcript abundance. The study linked features of the TCR repertoire to counts of nonsynonymous mutations, which were determined by whole-exome sequencing of tumor tissue. In the raw uncorrected reads, each unique combination of TCR and UMI appeared more than ten times on average. In non-small cell lung cancer, the study made a quantitative comparison of TCR alpha and beta repertoires among multiple tumor regions, matched nontumor lung and blood. Both alpha and beta chains were TCR-sequenced in approximately 220 tumor regions, under 80 matched nontumor lung samples and around 54 PBMC samples obtained at surgery. Follow-up PBMC samples were sequenced whenever available, with the median time to follow-up being two to three years after resection.

The library was built by means of 5' RACE. Sequencing relied on a NextSeq 500. The TCR library protocol attached a unique molecular identifier to each TCR cDNA molecule to allow correction of PCR and sequencing errors. The authors' analysis ran thus. Decombinator tools were used for TCR identification, UMI-based error correction and CDR3 extraction. TCRs above a frequency of 2 per 1,000, corresponding to the top 1% of the tumor frequency distribution, were defined as expanded. Renyi diversity was calculated using the R vegan package after each repertoire was subsampled 100 times to 5,000 TCRs. CDR3 similarity networks were built from amino acid triplet string-kernel similarity, connecting CDR3s with pairwise similarity above 0.82. In TCRdb, the public reads were trimmed at Q25 with fastp and aligned with MiXCR, with productive beta chains retained. Every distinct CDR3 protein forms one entry, paired with its most common genes and DNA. TCRdb's processing, not the study's, gives the V and J calls here. The sample table holds about 120,000 distinct CDR3 sequences, of which 12% were seen once. The ten largest clones represent 15% to 20% of the sample.

The paper's findings and limits, for the study overall: Ubiquitous expanded tumor TCRs showed up in blood more often at tumor resection than at routine follow-up. Comparisons of baseline and follow-up blood repertoires included only approximately 14 patients. Confirming at a functional level the hypothesis that regional TCRs recognize regional mutations was considered to require additional single-cell paired TCR alpha and beta sequencing.

This specimen consisted of PBMCs, obtained at follow-up. The receptor's source is a male donor with early-stage non-small cell lung cancer.

The DNA sequence is TGTGCCAGCAGCCAACAGGGATTGGCCAATCAGCCCCAGCATTTT. The resulting protein is CASSQQGLANQPQHF. Here the chain combines TRBV12-3 or TRBV12-4 and TRBJ1-5, and TRBD1 may be the D gene, going by 6 matching bases. The CDR3, cysteine through phenylalanine, is 15 amino acids long. Only the CDR3 part of the read is kept: 45 bases, read in frame from the first base. Cut back by 6 bases and 3 bases, the V and J ends lie 15 bases apart.